The subject of this entry is one TCR beta chain. This sample stems from a study of shared clonotypes between healthy human individuals. Using immunoSEQ multiplex PCR, the repertoire was profiled, and TCRdb retains in-frame clones only, with some absent. This repertoire shows about 500,000 clones, roughly 80% found once; its top ten account for around 12%. The J segment lost 4 bases and the V segment lost 3 bases, leaving 0 bases of the junction unmatched. The V gene's germline CDR1 is MNHEY and CDR2 SMNVEV (reference sequence). The CDR3 is 13 amino acids. Source material: PBMCs. The genes are TRBV27 and TRBJ2-1; 7 nucleotides line up with TRBD2. The source of this sequence is a woman aged 35 to 49 in good health. Some clones in this sample may be carry-over from other donors' samples. This CDR3 reads CASSFGGYNEQFF. The DNA for the CDR3 is TGTGCCAGCAGTTTCGGGGGGTACAATGAGCAGTTCTTC.